This T cell receptor beta chain was captured by sequencing in a study of identical twins. TCRdb processed the 5' RACE reads anew with MiXCR; each CDR3 protein has one entry. The sample has hundreds of thousands of distinct CDR3 sequences, approximately 22% seen once; the top ten hold over 4%. Trimming shortened V by 2 bases and J by 8 bases, and 8 bases separated the two germline ends. Germline values: CDR1 SGHKS, CDR2 YYEKEE (reference sequence). The CDR3 consists of 13 residues. About this clonotype: No antigen is known for it.

Overall study findings and caveats: Fewer insertions characterized abundant cord blood beta clonotypes, whereas memory repertoires showed none.

These data also featured in a second study, about T cells expressing NK-cell markers. From that study: Seven HCMV-seropositive donors and one seronegative donor made up the eight sequenced donors. The dominant NKG2C+ clonotypes represented about 1.0-7.0% of CD8+ T cells in six donors.

The gene calls are TRBV5-5 and TRBJ1-6; D uncertain. The sequenced sample was PBMCs. This sequence was found in a woman aged 18-29 years in good health. For the CDR3, the DNA is TGTGCCAGCAGCTTTAGAATCGATTCACCCCTCCACTTT. Translation gives CASSFRIDSPLHF.